The clone carrying this TCR beta chain was picked up a small number of times. Trimming took 0 bases from V and 5 from J; bases not matched to a gene: 3. The V gene's germline CDR1 is GTSNPN and CDR2 SVGIG (reference sequence). CDR3 size: 14 residues. The source of the sample is a study of blood T cell repertoires in COVID-19. For the study at large: Material from acute and convalescent COVID-19 was sourced from the United States, Italy and Spain. Sources were T cells, B-cell-depleted T cells, or PBMCs; the material itself was cDNA or gDNA.

In the original workflow: Amplification of reference gene primers was used by the study to estimate nucleated cell counts. Produced via immunoSEQ multiplex PCR; TCRdb's table is partial and in-frame only. V, J and clone size are those of that table, while D and trimming were read from the DNA. The sample lists about 190,000 clones; roughly 84% were seen once. This receptor was obtained from a woman of 80 years or more with active or convalescent COVID-19. The V and J genes are TRBV30 and TRBJ1-4; 7 bases line up with TRBD1. The sequencing sample was made of peripheral blood. Written as DNA, the CDR3 is TGTGCCTGGAGTGTGGGGACAGCAAATGAAAAACTGTTTTTT. Amino acid sequence: CAWSVGTANEKLFF.